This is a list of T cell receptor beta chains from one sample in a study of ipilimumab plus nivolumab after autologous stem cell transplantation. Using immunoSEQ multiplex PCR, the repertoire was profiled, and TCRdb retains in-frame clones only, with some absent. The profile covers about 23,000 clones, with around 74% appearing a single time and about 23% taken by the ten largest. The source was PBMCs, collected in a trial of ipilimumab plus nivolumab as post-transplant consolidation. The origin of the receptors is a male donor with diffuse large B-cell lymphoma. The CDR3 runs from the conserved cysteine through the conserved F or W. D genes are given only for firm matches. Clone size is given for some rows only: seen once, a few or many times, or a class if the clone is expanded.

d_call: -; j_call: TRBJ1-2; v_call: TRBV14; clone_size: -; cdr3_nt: TGTGCCAGCTCCCGGGACGGGAACTATGGCTACACCTTC; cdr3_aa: CASSRDGNYGYTF
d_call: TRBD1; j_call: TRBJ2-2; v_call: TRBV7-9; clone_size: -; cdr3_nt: TGTGCCAGCAGCGAAGACAGGGACACCGGGGAGCTGTTTTTT; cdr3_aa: CASSEDRDTGELFF
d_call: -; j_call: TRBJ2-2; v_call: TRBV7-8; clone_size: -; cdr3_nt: TGTGCCAGCAAACTAGGGGGGCTAACGAACACCGGGGAGCTGTTTTTT; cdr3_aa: CASKLGGLTNTGELFF
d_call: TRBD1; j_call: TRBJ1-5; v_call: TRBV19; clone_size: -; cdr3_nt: TGTGCCAGCACCACCGGACAGGGCAGGAGCAATCAGCCCCAGCATTTT; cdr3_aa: CASTTGQGRSNQPQHF
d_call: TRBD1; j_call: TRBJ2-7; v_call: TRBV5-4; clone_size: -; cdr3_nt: TGTGCCAGCAGAGCCGGGACAGGGGTCGAGCAGTACTTC; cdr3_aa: CASRAGTGVEQYF
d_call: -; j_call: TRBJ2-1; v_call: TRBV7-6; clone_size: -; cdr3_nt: TGTGCCAGCAGCTTAGGGAGCAATGAGCAGTTCTTC; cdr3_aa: CASSLGSNEQFF
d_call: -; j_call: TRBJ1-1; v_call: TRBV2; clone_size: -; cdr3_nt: TGTGCCAGCATAAACTACCGAGGGACTGAAGCTTTCTTT; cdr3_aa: CASINYRGTEAFF
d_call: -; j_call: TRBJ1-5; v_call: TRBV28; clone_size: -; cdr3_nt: TGTGCCAGCAGTTTAGGTATGGGAAGAAGGCCCCAGCATTTT; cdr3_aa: CASSLGMGRRPQHF
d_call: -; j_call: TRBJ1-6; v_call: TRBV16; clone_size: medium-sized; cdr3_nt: TGTGCCAGCAGCCTACAGCGGGTTAATTCACCCCTCCACTTT; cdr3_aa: CASSLQRVNSPLHF
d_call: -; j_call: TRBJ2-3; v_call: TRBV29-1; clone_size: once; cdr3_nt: TGCAGCACTGGGGCCAGCGCTAGCACAGATACGCAGTATTTT; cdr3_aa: CSTGASASTDTQYF
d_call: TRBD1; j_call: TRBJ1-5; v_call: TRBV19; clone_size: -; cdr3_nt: TGTGCCAGTAGTACCACCTGGACAGGGGGGAATCAGCCCCAGCATTTT; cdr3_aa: CASSTTWTGGNQPQHF
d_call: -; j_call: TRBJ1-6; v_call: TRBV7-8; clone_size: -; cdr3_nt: TGTGCCAGCAGCTTAGCGCTGAGGGGGAGAGATTCACCCCTCCACTTT; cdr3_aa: CASSLALRGRDSPLHF
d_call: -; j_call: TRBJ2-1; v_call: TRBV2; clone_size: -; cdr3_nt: TGTGCCAGTTCTAGTCAGGGTTTAAGTGAGCAGTTCTTC; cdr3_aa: CASSSQGLSEQFF
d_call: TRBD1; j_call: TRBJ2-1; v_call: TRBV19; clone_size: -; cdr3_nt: TGTGCCAGTAGTATGGATGGGACAGGGGTTGGTGAGCAGTTCTTC; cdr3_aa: CASSMDGTGVGEQFF
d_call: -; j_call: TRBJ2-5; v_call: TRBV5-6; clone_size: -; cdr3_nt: TGTGCCAGCAGCTTAATCGGGGCGGGAGAGACCCAGTACTTC; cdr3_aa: CASSLIGAGETQYF
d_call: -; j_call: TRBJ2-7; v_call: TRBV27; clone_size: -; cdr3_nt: TGTGCCAGCAGTTTAGGTCGCGTCTCCTACGAGCAGTACTTC; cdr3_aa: CASSLGRVSYEQYF
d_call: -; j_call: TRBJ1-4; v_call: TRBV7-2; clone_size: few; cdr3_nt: TGTGCCAGCAGCTTAGCTGTCCAGGCTGAAAAACTGTTTTTT; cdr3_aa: CASSLAVQAEKLFF